Detailed here is one T cell receptor (beta chain). What it binds is unknown. Using immunoSEQ multiplex PCR, the repertoire was profiled, and TCRdb retains in-frame clones only, with some absent. This repertoire shows about 150,000 clones, 90% found once; its top ten account for approximately 20%. The sample is drawn from a study of T cell responses to AZD1222 COVID-19 vaccine. Whole-study findings and limits: Spike-specific TCR breadth rose after two AZD1222 doses, and depth rose as well.

The CDR3 has 18 residues. Germline lookup yields CDR1 SNHLY and CDR2 FYNNEI. The V gene lost 2 bases and the J gene lost 0 bases, with 14 bases spanning the gap. This sample comprised peripheral blood, obtained on day 0 of AZD1222 vaccination. The V and J genes are TRBV2 and TRBJ1-6; perhaps TRBD1 as D (5 bases). This TCR derives from an adult in good health. CDR3 in DNA: TGTGCCAGCAGTGAATCTTTACGGGGCAGCTCCTATAATTCACCCCTCCACTTT. Protein product: CASSESLRGSSYNSPLHF.